These 22 T cell receptor beta chains came from one sample sequenced in a study of OX40 agonist ivuxolimab in advanced cancers. Sequenced by immunoSEQ multiplex PCR; TCRdb stores in-frame clones only, minus some. The repertoire holds tens of thousands of clones, with 86% as singletons. The sample consisted of CD4+ or CD8+ T cells sorted from blood, taken in a trial of the OX40 agonist ivuxolimab. Receptor source: an adult with an advanced solid tumor such as melanoma, head and neck, liver or kidney cancer.

This chain connects TRBV18 to TRBJ2-3, with D perhaps matching TRBD2 (7 bases). This CDR3 has 13 residues. Per the germline V gene, CDR1 is KGHSH and CDR2 is LQKENI. V was clipped by 6 bases and J by 4 bases, with 11 bases between them. CDR3 in DNA: TGTGCCAGCTCTTCGGGGGGCGCAGATACGCAGTATTTT. This sequence encodes CASSSGGADTQYF. The variable domain in full, with the rest retrieved from reference TRBV18 and TRBJ2-3, is NAGVMQNPRHLVRRRGQEARLRCSPMKGHSHVYWYRQLPEEGLKFMVYLQKENIIDESGMPKERFSAEFPKEGPSILRIQQVVRGDSAAYFCASSSGGADTQYFGPGTRLTVL.

This clone was counted a single time. The rearrangement links TRBV7-9 to TRBJ2-2, with a weak D call TRBD1 (6 bases). V was shortened by 3 bases and J by 7 bases, with 9 bases between the two germline ends. There are 13 residues in the CDR3. The V gene's germline CDR1 is SEHNR and CDR2 FQNEAQ (reference sequence). For the CDR3, the DNA is TGTGCCAGCAGCTTGGGGGCACACGGGGAGCTGTTTTTT. Translating it yields CASSLGAHGELFF.

The chain has TRBV13 and TRBJ2-3, with TRBD2 matching 12 bases. This CDR3 is 16 amino acids long. The germline gives CDR1 PRHDT, CDR2 FYEKMQ (reference sequence). Germline trimming cut 5 bases from V and 2 bases from J; bases unmatched to any gene: 5. CDR3 coding DNA: TGTGCCAGCAGCCTGACTAGCGGGGGATCCACAGATACGCAGTATTTT. It yields the protein CASSLTSGGSTDTQYF.

V is TRBV7-8 and J is TRBJ1-5; D ambiguous. The CDR3 runs 13 residues. Germline loops: CDR1 SGHVS, CDR2 FQNEAQ. V was shortened by 0 bases and J by 8 bases, with 8 bases between the two germline ends. This CDR3 reads CASSLALGEPQHF. CDR3 DNA sequence: TGTGCCAGCAGCTTAGCGCTGGGAGAGCCCCAGCATTTT.

The table lists this clone with a count of one. This chain joins TRBV6-5 and TRBJ1-2; D remains ambiguous. CDR1 is MNHEY and CDR2 is SVGAGI in the germline V gene. The V end was cut by 10 bases, the J end by 4 bases, with 16 bases between. The CDR3 totals 13 residues. The CDR3 coding sequence is TGTGCCACCTGGGGAAGCCGCCTCTATGGCTACACCTTC. It is translated as CATWGSRLYGYTF.

The table lists this clone with a few counts. The chain combines TRBV7-9 with TRBJ2-7; maybe TRBD2 (6 bases). The ends were cut back, 1 base at V and 5 bases at J, with 12 bases in the middle. The CDR3 is 14 amino acids. Germline CDR1 is SEHNR and CDR2 is FQNEAQ (reference sequence). The CDR3 protein is CASSLGAGSNEQYF. CDR3 in DNA: TGTGCCAGCAGCTTAGGAGCGGGTTCCAACGAGCAGTACTTC.

The gene calls are TRBV6-4 and TRBJ2-1; tentatively, D is TRBD2 (5 bases). Germline V gene lookup returns CDR1 MRHNA and CDR2 SNTAGT. The CDR3 contains 15 residues. CDR3 coding DNA: TGTGCTACTGCACAGCGGCCGAGCTCCTACAATGAGCAGTTCTTC. Encoded protein: CATAQRPSSYNEQFF.

The chain uses TRBV5-5 and TRBJ1-6, with 9 bases lining up with TRBD1. The germline V gene has CDR1 SGHKS and CDR2 YYEKEE (reference sequence). CDR3 length equals 15 residues. The V segment lost 6 bases and the J segment 7 bases; nucleotides outside the gene matches: 8. CDR3 sequence reads: CASTSRDRENSPLHF. As DNA, the CDR3 is TGTGCCAGCACTTCCCGGGACAGGGAAAATTCACCCCTCCACTTT. Full variable domain (missing parts from reference TRBV5-5 and TRBJ1-6): DAGVTQSPTHLIKTRGQQVTLRCSPISGHKSVSWYQQVLGQGPQFIFQYYEKEERGRGNFPDRFSARQFPNYSSELNVNALLLGDSALYLCASTSRDRENSPLHFGNGTRLTVT.

This clone was counted between two and nine times. V is TRBV29-1 and J is TRBJ1-1; D may be TRBD1 (5 bases). The germline V gene has CDR1 SQVTM and CDR2 ANQGSEA. This CDR3 has 11 residues. V lost 2 bases and J lost 8, with 9 bases in between. The CDR3 loop reads CSVEIQGEAFF. CDR3 bases: TGCAGCGTTGAAATCCAGGGCGAAGCTTTCTTT.

The chain joins TRBV5-6 to TRBJ1-5; 12 positions match TRBD1. The length of the CDR3 is 17 residues. J gave up 3 bases and V 3 bases, and 7 bases lay outside the gene matches. Germline CDR1 and CDR2: SGHDT and YYEEEE. CDR3 sequence (DNA): TGTGCCAGCAGCTCCGGCCGGGACAGGGGGCCCAATCAGCCCCAGCATTTT. Translation: CASSSGRDRGPNQPQHF.

The chain has TRBV7-3 and TRBJ2-3; 8 positions agree with TRBD2. The length of the CDR3 is 14 residues. In germline, CDR1 is SGHTA, CDR2 FQGTGA. J gave up 10 bases and V 3 bases, and 9 bases lay outside the gene matches. This CDR3 is CASSLDRGGAPQYF. DNA of the CDR3: TGTGCCAGCAGCTTGGACCGGGGGGGCGCCCCGCAGTATTTT.

The genes are TRBV19 and TRBJ1-1, with 10 bases lining up with TRBD1. Germline V gene sequence: CDR1 LNHDA, CDR2 SQIVND (reference sequence). The trim removed 6 bases at V and 4 bases at J, leaving 14 bases unmatched. This CDR3 comprises 17 residues. The CDR3 nucleotides read TGTGCCAGTAGCTTATCCGGGACAGGGGCGGGAGGCACTGAAGCTTTCTTT. This encodes CASSLSGTGAGGTEAFF.

Comment on this clone: This clone may be a read error of a much larger clone one base away. CDR3 DNA sequence: TGTGCCAGCAGCTTAGAGGGGAACACTGAAGCTTTCTTT. Translation gives CASSLEGNTEAFF. The chain has TRBV7-9 and TRBJ1-1; D not resolved. This CDR3 is 13 amino acids long. The ends were cut back, 1 base at V and 1 base at J, with 4 bases in the middle. The germline V gene has CDR1 SEHNR and CDR2 FQNEAQ (reference sequence).

V usage is TRBV7-2 and J usage is TRBJ2-1; 7 nucleotides line up with TRBD2. The CDR3 spans 14 residues. V dropped 1 base and J dropped 8; count of bases not matched to a gene: 5. Germline CDR1 and CDR2: SGHTA and FQGNSA. This CDR3 reads CASSLVREVYEQFF. CDR3 coding DNA: TGTGCCAGCAGCTTAGTACGGGAGGTATATGAGCAGTTCTTC.

This chain connects TRBV11-2 to TRBJ1-1; D is possibly TRBD1 (5 bases). CDR3 length: 15 amino acids. Deletions cut 7 bases from V and 4 bases from J, with 19 bases between. CDR1 is SGHAT and CDR2 is FQNNGV in the germline V gene. CDR3 DNA: TGTGCCAGCATCCTCTCTGGGGGGTACGGCACTGAAGCTTTCTTT. Protein sequence: CASILSGGYGTEAFF.

Comment on this clone: One end of the junction varies from germline; a read error may be responsible. V and J are TRBV7-7 and TRBJ2-4, with 9 bases identical to TRBD1. This CDR3 has 15 residues. Germline V gene data show CDR1 as SSHAT and CDR2 as FNYEAQ (reference sequence). The CDR3: CASSFPDRGENIQYF. The CDR3 DNA follows: TGTGCTAGCAGCTTCCCGGACAGGGGTGAAAACATTCAGTACTTC.

CDR3 DNA: TGTGCCAGCAGCTTAGCAGGGACAGAACCCTCCTACGAGCAGTACTTC. Its protein is CASSLAGTEPSYEQYF. The rearrangement uses TRBV11-2 and TRBJ2-7, with 7 bases fitting TRBD1. Germline-derived CDR1 and CDR2 are SGHAT and FQNNGV. V dropped 1 base and J dropped 0; count of bases not matched to a gene: 6. CDR3 length equals 16 residues.

This clone is a singleton in its sample. The chain employs TRBV2 and TRBJ1-3; 7 bases match TRBD1. V lost 7 bases to trimming and J lost 0 bases; unmatched junction nucleotides: 3. The CDR3 contains 14 residues. CDR1 SNHLY and CDR2 FYNNEI come from the germline V gene. The CDR3 protein is CASKQGSSGNTIYF. The DNA of the CDR3 is TGTGCCAGCAAACAGGGGAGCTCTGGAAACACCATATATTTT.

J is TRBJ1-1 and V is TRBV30; TRBD1 matches 7 bases. J gave up 1 base and V 5 bases, and 22 bases lay outside the gene matches. Germline V lookup: CDR1 GTSNPN, CDR2 SVGIG (reference sequence). The CDR3 runs 19 residues. The CDR3 region has the DNA TGTGCCTGGGAGTTACCAGGGGGAGGGTCTAGGTTAGAGAACACTGAAGCTTTCTTT. Its protein is CAWELPGGGSRLENTEAFF.

As DNA, the CDR3 is TGTGCCAGCAGATACTCGGGTGAGCAGTTCTTC. This codes for CASRYSGEQFF. The rearrangement uses TRBV13 and TRBJ2-1; no clear D gene. The V gene lost 6 bases and the J gene lost 9 bases, with 9 bases spanning the gap. Per germline, CDR1 PRHDT and CDR2 FYEKMQ (reference sequence). The CDR3 is 11 residues long.

The chain carries TRBV5-1 and TRBJ1-3; 7 bases map to TRBD1. The CDR3 extends over 15 amino acids. The V gene's germline CDR1 is SGHRS and CDR2 YFSETQ. Unmatched junction bases numbered 2, after V lost 0 bases and J lost 2 bases. In DNA form, the CDR3 reads TGCGCCAGCAGCTTGGAAGGGACAGCTGGAAACACCATATATTTT. It codes for CASSLEGTAGNTIYF.

The J gene is TRBJ2-6, the V gene TRBV6-7; TRBD1 agrees at 7 bases. TRBV6-7 is an open reading frame, and its role is uncertain. This CDR3 spans 16 amino acids. The J segment lost 2 bases and the V segment lost 3 bases, leaving 4 bases of the junction unmatched. The CDR3 is CASSYSDRAGANVLTF. CDR3 sequence (DNA): TGTGCCAGCAGTTATTCAGACAGGGCTGGGGCCAACGTCCTGACTTTC.